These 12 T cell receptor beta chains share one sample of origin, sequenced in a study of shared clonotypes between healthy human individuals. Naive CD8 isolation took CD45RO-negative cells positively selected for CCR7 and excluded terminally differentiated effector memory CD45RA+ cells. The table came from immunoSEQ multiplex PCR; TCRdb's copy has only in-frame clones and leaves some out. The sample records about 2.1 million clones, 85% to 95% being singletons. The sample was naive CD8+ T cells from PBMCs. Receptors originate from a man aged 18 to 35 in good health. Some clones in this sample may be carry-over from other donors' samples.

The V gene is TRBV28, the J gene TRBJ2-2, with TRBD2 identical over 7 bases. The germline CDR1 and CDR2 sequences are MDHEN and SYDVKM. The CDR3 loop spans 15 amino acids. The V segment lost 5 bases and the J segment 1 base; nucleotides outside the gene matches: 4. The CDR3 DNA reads TGTGCCAGCAGTCAAGCGGGATTGAACACCGGGGAGCTGTTTTTT. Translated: CASSQAGLNTGELFF.

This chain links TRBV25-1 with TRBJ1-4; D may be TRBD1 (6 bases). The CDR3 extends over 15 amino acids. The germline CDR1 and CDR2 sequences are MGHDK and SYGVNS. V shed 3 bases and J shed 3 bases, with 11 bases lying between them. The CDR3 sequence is CASSEGGHSNEKLFF. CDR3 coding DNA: TGTGCCAGCAGTGAGGGGGGACACTCTAATGAAAAACTGTTTTTT.

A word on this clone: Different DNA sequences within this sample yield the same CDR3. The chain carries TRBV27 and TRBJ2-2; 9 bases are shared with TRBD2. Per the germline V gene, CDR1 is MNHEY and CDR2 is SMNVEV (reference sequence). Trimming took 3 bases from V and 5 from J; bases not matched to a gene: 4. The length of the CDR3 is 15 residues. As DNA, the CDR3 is TGTGCCAGCAGTTTGGCGGGAGGGGGGACCGGGGAGCTGTTTTTT. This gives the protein CASSLAGGGTGELFF.

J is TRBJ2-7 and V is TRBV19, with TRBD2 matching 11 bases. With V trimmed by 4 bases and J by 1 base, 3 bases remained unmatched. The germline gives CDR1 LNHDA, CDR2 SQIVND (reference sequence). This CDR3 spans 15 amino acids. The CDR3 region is CASSSLAGGSYEQYF. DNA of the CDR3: TGTGCCAGTAGTAGCTTAGCGGGAGGGTCCTACGAGCAGTACTTC.

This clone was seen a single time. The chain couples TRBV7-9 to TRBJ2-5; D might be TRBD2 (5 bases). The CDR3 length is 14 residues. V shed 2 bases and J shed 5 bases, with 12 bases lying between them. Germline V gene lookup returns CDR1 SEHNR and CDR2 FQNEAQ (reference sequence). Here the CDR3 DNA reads TGTGCCAGCAGCTTAACCCCGGGCGGGGAGACCCAGTACTTC. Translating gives CASSLTPGGETQYF.

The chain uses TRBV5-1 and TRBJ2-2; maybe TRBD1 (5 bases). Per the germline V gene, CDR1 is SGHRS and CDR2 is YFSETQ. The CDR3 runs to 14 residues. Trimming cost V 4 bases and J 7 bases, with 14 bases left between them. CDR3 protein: CASSMDARGGELFF. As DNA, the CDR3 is TGCGCCAGCAGCATGGACGCAAGGGGCGGGGAGCTGTTTTTT.

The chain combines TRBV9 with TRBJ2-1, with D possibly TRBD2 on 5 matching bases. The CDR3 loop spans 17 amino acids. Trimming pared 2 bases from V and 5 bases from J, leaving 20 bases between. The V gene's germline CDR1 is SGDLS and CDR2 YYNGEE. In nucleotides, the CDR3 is TGTGCCAGCAGCGTCCCGGTGGGCGGGCGGTCGGACAATGAGCAGTTCTTC. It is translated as CASSVPVGGRSDNEQFF.

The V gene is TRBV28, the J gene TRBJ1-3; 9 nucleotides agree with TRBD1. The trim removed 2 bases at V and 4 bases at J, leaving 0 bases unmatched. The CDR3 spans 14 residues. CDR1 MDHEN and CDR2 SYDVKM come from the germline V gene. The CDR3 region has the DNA TGTGCCAGCAGTTTAGGGACAGGGGGAAACACCATATATTTT. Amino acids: CASSLGTGGNTIYF. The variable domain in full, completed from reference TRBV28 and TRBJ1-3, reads DVKVTQSSRYLVKRTGEKVFLECVQDMDHENMFWYRQDPGLGLRLIYFSYDVKMKEKGDIPEGYSVSREKKERFSLILESASTNQTSMYLCASSLGTGGNTIYFGEGSWLTVV.

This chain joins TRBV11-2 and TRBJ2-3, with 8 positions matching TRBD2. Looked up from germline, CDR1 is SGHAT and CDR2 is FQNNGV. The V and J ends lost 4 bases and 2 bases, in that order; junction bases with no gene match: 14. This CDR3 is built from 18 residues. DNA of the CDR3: TGTGCCAGCAGCTCTCCAACTAGCGGAAAAGAGCTCACAGATACGCAGTATTTT. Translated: CASSSPTSGKELTDTQYF.

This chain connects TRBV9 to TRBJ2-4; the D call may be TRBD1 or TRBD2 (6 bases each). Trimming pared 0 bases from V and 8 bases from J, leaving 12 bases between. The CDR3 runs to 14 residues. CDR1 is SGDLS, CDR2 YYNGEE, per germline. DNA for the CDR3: TGTGCCAGCAGCGTAGAGGGGGGCGAGGACATTCAGTACTTC. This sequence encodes CASSVEGGEDIQYF.

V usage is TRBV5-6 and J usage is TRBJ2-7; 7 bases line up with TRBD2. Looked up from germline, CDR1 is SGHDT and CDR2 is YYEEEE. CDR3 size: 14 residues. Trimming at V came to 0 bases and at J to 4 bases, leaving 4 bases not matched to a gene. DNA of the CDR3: TGTGCCAGCAGCTTGGCTCGCGGGAGATACGAGCAGTACTTC. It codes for CASSLARGRYEQYF.

The CDR3 DNA reads as TGTGCCAGCAGCCCACAGGGGGCGGAGGGTTTGGGCTACACCTTC. Translated, it gives CASSPQGAEGLGYTF. V and J are TRBV28 and TRBJ1-2; 9 bases fit TRBD1. Unmatched junction bases numbered 13, after V lost 6 bases and J lost 8 bases. The CDR3 totals 15 residues. Germline V gene data show CDR1 as MDHEN and CDR2 as SYDVKM.